This passage covers 10 T cell receptor beta chains from one sample sequenced in a study of blood T cell repertoires in COVID-19. Generated by immunoSEQ multiplex PCR, the TCRdb table keeps only in-frame clones and is missing some. The table lists more than 110,000 clones, approximately 91% of them singletons. The source material was peripheral blood. These receptor sequences come from a man aged 50-59 years with active or convalescent COVID-19.

The chain has TRBV7-3 and TRBJ2-1; maybe TRBD2 (6 bases). Per the germline V gene, CDR1 is SGHTA and CDR2 is FQGTGA. The CDR3 runs to 13 residues. V lost 2 bases and J 13 bases, leaving 15 bases between the germline ends. This CDR3 reads CASSLSGVAAQFF. Here the CDR3 DNA reads TGTGCCAGCAGCTTATCGGGGGTAGCGGCCCAGTTCTTC.

J is TRBJ1-4 and V is TRBV3-1 (or the pseudogene TRBV3-2); D might be TRBD1 (6 bases). This CDR3 has 15 residues. Germline V gene data show CDR1 as LGHDT and CDR2 as YNNKEL (reference sequence). Trimming removed 4 bases from V and 6 bases from J, with 15 bases in between. CDR3 protein: CASSLWTDDDEKLFF. Written as DNA, the CDR3 is TGTGCCAGCAGCCTTTGGACAGACGATGATGAAAAACTGTTTTTT.

The chain recombines TRBV5-1 with TRBJ1-2; 10 bases align to TRBD1. The germline gives CDR1 SGHRS, CDR2 YFSETQ. The V segment lost 4 bases and the J segment 6 bases; nucleotides outside the gene matches: 6. CDR3 length: 14 residues. CDR3 bases: TGCGCCAGCAGCGTGGACAGGGGGTATAATGGCTACACCTTC. It specifies CASSVDRGYNGYTF.

The chain uses TRBV4-1 and TRBJ2-7, with D possibly being TRBD2 (7 bases). The V end was cut by 4 bases, the J end by 4 bases, with 23 bases between. Looked up from germline, CDR1 is MGHRA and CDR2 is YSYEKL. The CDR3 totals 17 residues. CDR3 DNA: TGCGCCAGCAGCCGTGGGGGGGCCGGACAAGGGGCTTACGAGCAGTACTTC. Amino acid sequence: CASSRGGAGQGAYEQYF.

The rearrangement joins TRBV6-6 to TRBJ2-1; the match to TRBD2 covers 7 bases. The V segment lost 2 bases and the J segment 0 bases; nucleotides outside the gene matches: 4. CDR3 length equals 16 residues. Germline V lookup: CDR1 MNHNY, CDR2 SVGAGI (reference sequence). This chain's CDR3 is CASSYEAGDSYNEQFF. The CDR3 region has the DNA TGTGCCAGCAGTTACGAGGCGGGAGACTCCTACAATGAGCAGTTCTTC.

This clone was seen just once. The rearrangement links TRBV7-8 to TRBJ1-4; 8 bases map to TRBD1. The germline gives CDR1 SGHVS, CDR2 FQNEAQ. The length of the CDR3 is 19 residues. The ends lost 5 bases at V and 0 bases at J; junction bases unmatched: 14. The CDR3 here is CASSPRDRKLLTTNEKLFF. The CDR3 DNA follows: TGTGCCAGCAGCCCCCGGGACAGGAAACTCCTAACAACTAATGAAAAACTGTTTTTT.

The chain is built from TRBV7-2 and TRBJ2-1, with TRBD2 matching over 10 bases. V trimming: 2 bases; J trimming: 6 bases; junction bases outside the gene matches: 4. Germline V lookup: CDR1 SGHTA, CDR2 FQGNSA. CDR3 size: 15 residues. The CDR3 region has the DNA TGTGCCAGCAGCTTAAAACTAGCGGGACGCAATGAGCAGTTCTTC. Amino acid sequence: CASSLKLAGRNEQFF. Full variable domain (outside the CDR3, taken from reference TRBV7-2 and TRBJ2-1): GAGVSQSPSNKVTEKGKDVELRCDPISGHTALYWYRQSLGQGLEFLIYFQGNSAPDKSGLPSDRFSAERTGGSVSTLTIQRTQQEDSAVYLCASSLKLAGRNEQFFGPGTRLTVL.

In DNA, the CDR3 is TGCAGCGCCCATAGCGGGAGAGGCACAGATACGCAGTATTTT. Residues: CSAHSGRGTDTQYF. This sequence joins TRBV29-1 and TRBJ2-3; 9 nucleotides agree with TRBD2. Germline assignment: CDR1 SQVTM and CDR2 ANQGSEA. This CDR3 spans 14 amino acids. The trim removed 7 bases at V and 1 base at J, leaving 6 bases unmatched.

V usage is TRBV13 and J usage is TRBJ2-3; 14 bases are shared with TRBD2. Germline CDR1 PRHDT, CDR2 FYEKMQ (reference sequence). J gave up 6 bases and V 5 bases, and 7 bases lay outside the gene matches. The CDR3 has 16 amino acids. In DNA, the CDR3 is TGTGCCAGCAGCGTCGGGACTAGCGGGAGTCCCGATACGCAGTATTTT. Its translation: CASSVGTSGSPDTQYF.

J is TRBJ2-7 and V is TRBV19; 11 bases are a match to TRBD1. The CDR3 has 15 residues. Germline V gene data show CDR1 as LNHDA and CDR2 as SQIVND (reference sequence). V lost 5 bases to trimming and J lost 3 bases; unmatched junction nucleotides: 6. The chain's CDR3 is CASSAGTGGDYEQYF. The CDR3 DNA is TGTGCCAGTAGTGCTGGGACAGGGGGGGACTACGAGCAGTACTTC.